The sequence of this T cell receptor beta chain was determined in a study of blood T cell repertoires in COVID-19. Study information: Samples of COVID-19 (acute and convalescent) were obtained from the United States, Italy and Spain. In each case, the material was cDNA or gDNA derived from T cells, B-cell-depleted T cells, or PBMCs.

Trimming at V came to 6 bases and at J to 4 bases, leaving 12 bases not matched to a gene. The germline gives CDR1 MDHEN, CDR2 SYDVKM. CDR3 length equals 16 residues. Profiling relied on immunoSEQ multiplex PCR, and the TCRdb table lists in-frame clones only, not all of them. The sample includes some 120,000 clones, approximately 85% of them seen just once. This TCR derives from an older man with active or convalescent COVID-19. The sample comprised peripheral blood. V is TRBV28 and J is TRBJ1-2; 9 nucleotides line up with TRBD1. CDR3 amino acids: CASRNPGGQGAYGYTF. The CDR3, as DNA: TGTGCCAGCAGAAATCCGGGGGGACAGGGAGCCTATGGCTACACCTTC.